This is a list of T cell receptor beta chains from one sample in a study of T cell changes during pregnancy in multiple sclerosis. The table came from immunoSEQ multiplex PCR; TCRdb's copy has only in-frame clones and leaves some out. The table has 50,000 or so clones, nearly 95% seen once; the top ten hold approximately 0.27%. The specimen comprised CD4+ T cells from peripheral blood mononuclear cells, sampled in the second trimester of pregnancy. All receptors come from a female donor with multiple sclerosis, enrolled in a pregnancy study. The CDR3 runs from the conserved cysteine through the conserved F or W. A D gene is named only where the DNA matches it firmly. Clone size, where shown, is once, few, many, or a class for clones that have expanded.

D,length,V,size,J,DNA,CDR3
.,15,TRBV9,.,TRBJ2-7,TGTGCCAGCAGCGTAGGGGCAAAGATAAACTACGAGCAGTACTTC,CASSVGAKINYEQYF
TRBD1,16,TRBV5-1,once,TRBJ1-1,TGCGCCAGCAGCTTGGCGGGACAGGGGGCAGGCACTGAAGCTTTCTTT,CASSLAGQGAGTEAFF
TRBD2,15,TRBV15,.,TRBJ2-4,TGTGCCACCAGCAGTCATAGCGGGGGCGGGGACATTCAGTACTTC,CATSSHSGGGDIQYF
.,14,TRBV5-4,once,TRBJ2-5,TGTGCCAGCGGCCTACAGGGAGAACAAGAGACCCAGTACTTC,CASGLQGEQETQYF
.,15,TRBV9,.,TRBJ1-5,TGTGCCAGCAGCGTAGGGAGTAATAGCAATCAGCCCCAGCATTTT,CASSVGSNSNQPQHF
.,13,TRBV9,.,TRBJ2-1,TGTGCCAGCAGCACCGGGACTTTGAGTGAGCAGTTCTTC,CASSTGTLSEQFF
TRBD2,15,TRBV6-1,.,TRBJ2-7,TGTGCCAGCAGATTACTAGCGGACCCTTCCTACGAGCAGTACTTC,CASRLLADPSYEQYF
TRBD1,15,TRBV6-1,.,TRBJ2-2,TGTGCCAGCAGAACGACAGGGGTAAACACCGGGGAGCTGTTTTTT,CASRTTGVNTGELFF
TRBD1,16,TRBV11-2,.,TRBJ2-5,TGTGCCAGCAGCTTAGAGGGACAGGGTCAGCGAGAGACCCAGTACTTC,CASSLEGQGQRETQYF
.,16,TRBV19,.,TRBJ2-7,TGTGCCAGTAGTATCTCCGGGACAAAGATCGCCTACGAGCAGTACTTC,CASSISGTKIAYEQYF
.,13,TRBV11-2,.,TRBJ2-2,TGTGCCAGCAAGACTGGGGGGTTCGGGGAGCTGTTTTTT,CASKTGGFGELFF
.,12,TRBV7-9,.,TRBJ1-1,TGTGCCAGCAGCCTAATGAACACTGAAGCTTTCTTT,CASSLMNTEAFF
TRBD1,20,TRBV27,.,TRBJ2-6,TGTGCCAGCAGTCAGGCCATAAGGCAGGGGGATAACTCTGGGGCCAACGTCCTGACTTTC,CASSQAIRQGDNSGANVLTF
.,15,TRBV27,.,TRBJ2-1,TGTGCCAGCAGTTTACTATCCCTCTCCTACAATGAGCAGTTCTTC,CASSLLSLSYNEQFF
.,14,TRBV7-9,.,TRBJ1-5,TGTGCCAGCAGCTCTACAGCTAGCAATCAGCCCCAGCATTTT,CASSSTASNQPQHF
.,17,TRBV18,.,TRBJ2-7,TGTGCCAGCTCACTTGCTCGTTTGGGGCATACTACCCACGAGCAGTACTTC,CASSLARLGHTTHEQYF
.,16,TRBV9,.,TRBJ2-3,TGTGCCAGCAGCTTTGGGGTGGGAGATGGCACAGATACGCAGTATTTT,CASSFGVGDGTDTQYF
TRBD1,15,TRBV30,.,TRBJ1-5,TGTGCCTGGAGTAGGCGGGACAGGGATAATCAGCCCCAGCATTTT,CAWSRRDRDNQPQHF
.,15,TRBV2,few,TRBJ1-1,TGTGCCAGCAGTGACCAAGACAGACCTCGAGCTGAAGCTTTCTTT,CASSDQDRPRAEAFF
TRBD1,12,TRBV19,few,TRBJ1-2,TGTGCCAGCAGAGGGGGCTACTATGGCTACACCTTC,CASRGGYYGYTF
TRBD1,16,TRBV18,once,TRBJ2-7,TGTGCCAGCTCACCACGAGGGACAGGTAGCCCCTACGAGCAGTACTTC,CASSPRGTGSPYEQYF
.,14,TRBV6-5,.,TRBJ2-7,TGTGCCAGCAGTCGGACTGCGAGCTCCTACGAGCAGTACTTC,CASSRTASSYEQYF
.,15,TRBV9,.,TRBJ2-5,TGTGCCAGCAGCGTAGCTGGTGGAGTCCAAGAGACCCAGTACTTC,CASSVAGGVQETQYF
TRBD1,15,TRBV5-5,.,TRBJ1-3,TGTGCCAGCAGCCCTAGGACAGGGGCTGGAAACACCATATATTTT,CASSPRTGAGNTIYF
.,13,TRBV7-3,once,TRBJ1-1,TGTGCCAGCAGCCTCAACACCTACACTGAAGCTTTCTTT,CASSLNTYTEAFF
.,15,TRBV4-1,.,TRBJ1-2,TGCGCCAGCAGCCAATGGGCGGGGCAGGGCTATGGCTACACCTTC,CASSQWAGQGYGYTF
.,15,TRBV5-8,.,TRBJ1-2,TGTGCCAGCAGCCGTACAGGGCCAGACACCTATGGCTACACCTTC,CASSRTGPDTYGYTF
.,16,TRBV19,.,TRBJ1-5,TGTGCCAGTAGTATAGAGGCCGGACATAGCAATCAGCCCCAGCATTTT,CASSIEAGHSNQPQHF
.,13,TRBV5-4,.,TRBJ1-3,TGTGCCAGCAGCTTGCAGGGTCGAAACACCATATATTTT,CASSLQGRNTIYF
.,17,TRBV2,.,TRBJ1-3,TGTGCCAGCAAGATCGAGCCCATGAAGTTCTCTGGAAACACCATATATTTT,CASKIEPMKFSGNTIYF
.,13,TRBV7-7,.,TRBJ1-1,TGTGCTAGCAGGCAAACAGTGGCCTCTGAAGCTTTCTTT,CASRQTVASEAFF
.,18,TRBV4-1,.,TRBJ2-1,TGCGCCAGCAGTGATATCCCCCGTGGCGGGAAGGGCTTCGATGAGCAGTTCTTC,CASSDIPRGGKGFDEQFF
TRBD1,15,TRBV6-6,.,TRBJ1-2,TGTGCCAGCAGTAACGGGACAGGGGCTAACTATGGCTACACCTTC,CASSNGTGANYGYTF
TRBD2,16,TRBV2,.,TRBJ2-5,TGTGCCAGCAGGGCCGGACTAGCGGGGGTTTTAGAGACCCAGTACTTC,CASRAGLAGVLETQYF
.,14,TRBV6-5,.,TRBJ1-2,TGTGCCAGCAGTTACTCGGGACTGTCCTATGGCTACACCTTC,CASSYSGLSYGYTF
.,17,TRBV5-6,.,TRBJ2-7,TGTGCCAGCAGCTTTTCCAGTTCCTCACGGATCCCGGGCGAGCAGTACTTC,CASSFSSSSRIPGEQYF
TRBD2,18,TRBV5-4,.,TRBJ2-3,TGTGCCAGCAGCCGAGGGGTAGCGGGAGTCTCGGGCACAGATACGCAGTATTTT,CASSRGVAGVSGTDTQYF
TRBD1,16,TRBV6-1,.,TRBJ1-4,TGTGCCAGCAGTGAAGCAGCAGGGGGCGTAGGTGAAAAACTGTTTTTT,CASSEAAGGVGEKLFF
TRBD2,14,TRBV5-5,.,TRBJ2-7,TGTGCCAGCAGCCCAATTGCGGGGGCCTACGAGCAGTACTTC,CASSPIAGAYEQYF
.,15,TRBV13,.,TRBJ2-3,TGTGCCAGCAGGAGATTCGCGGAGGGCACAGATACGCAGTATTTT,CASRRFAEGTDTQYF
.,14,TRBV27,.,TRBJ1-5,TGTGCCAGCAGTCCCCCACAGGGAAATCAGCCCCAGCATTTT,CASSPPQGNQPQHF
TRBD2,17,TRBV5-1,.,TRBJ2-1,TGCGCCAGCAGCTCACTAGCGGGGGGCCCCACCGACAATGAGCAGTTCTTC,CASSSLAGGPTDNEQFF
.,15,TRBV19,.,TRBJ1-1,TGTGCCAGTAGTGGGTCGAGGGCGATGAACACTGAAGCTTTCTTT,CASSGSRAMNTEAFF
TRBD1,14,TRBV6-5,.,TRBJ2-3,TGTGCCAGCAGAAGGACAGGCACCACAGATACGCAGTATTTT,CASRRTGTTDTQYF